This is a list of T cell receptor beta chains from one sample in a study of T cell responses to AZD1222 COVID-19 vaccine. Clones were read by immunoSEQ multiplex PCR, and TCRdb kept only the in-frame ones, dropping some. The sample contains tens of thousands of clones, about 90% of which appear only once. The material sequenced was peripheral blood, taken on day 0 of MenACWY control vaccination. These TCRs come from an adult in good health. CDR3s include the opening cysteine and the closing phenylalanine or tryptophan. A D gene is named only where the DNA matches it firmly. The size field is filled for only some rows; it gives once, few, many or a size class.

d_call clone_size j_call v_call cdr3_aa cdr3_nt
. . TRBJ1-5 TRBV7-9 CASSLADGRGNQPQHF TGTGCCAGCAGCTTAGCGGACGGAAGGGGCAATCAGCCCCAGCATTTT
. . TRBJ1-2 TRBV4-2 CASSQGGGLGYTF TGTGCCAGCAGCCAAGGTGGAGGGTTGGGCTACACCTTC
. . TRBJ1-2 TRBV6-5 CASSYLDRKQGGYTF TGTGCCAGCAGTTACTTGGACCGAAAGCAGGGCGGCTACACCTTC
. . TRBJ1-1 TRBV9 CATRDWNTEAFF TGTGCCACCAGGGACTGGAACACTGAAGCTTTCTTT
. . TRBJ2-5 TRBV5-1 CASSLSLLETQYF TGCGCCAGCAGCTTGTCCCTGTTAGAGACCCAGTACTTC
TRBD1 . TRBJ1-1 TRBV7-9 CASSLAGTVEAFF TGTGCCAGCAGCTTAGCCGGGACAGTTGAAGCTTTCTTT
TRBD1 . TRBJ2-1 TRBV13 CASSTRSGGSHNEQFF TGTGCCAGCAGCACCAGATCAGGGGGCTCCCACAATGAGCAGTTCTTC
TRBD1 . TRBJ2-7 TRBV5-1 CASSLAPGQQYEQYF TGCGCCAGCAGCTTGGCTCCGGGACAGCAATACGAGCAGTACTTC
TRBD2 . TRBJ2-1 TRBV6-2/TRBV6-3 CASIPPGGGYNEQFF TGTGCCAGCATCCCCCCCGGGGGGGGATACAATGAGCAGTTCTTC
. . TRBJ2-5 TRBV7-2 CASSLAQETQYF TGTGCCAGCAGCTTAGCGCAGGAGACCCAGTACTTC
. . TRBJ2-7 TRBV30 CAWSSLYEQYF TGTGCCTGGAGTAGTCTCTACGAGCAGTACTTC
. . TRBJ2-7 TRBV5-1 CASSFGTTTYEQYF TGCGCCAGCAGCTTCGGGACAACTACCTACGAGCAGTACTTC
. . TRBJ1-5 TRBV10-1 CASSEGIGAGVGQPQHF TGCGCCAGCAGTGAGGGAATTGGGGCAGGAGTCGGCCAGCCCCAGCATTTT
TRBD1 . TRBJ2-7 TRBV7-3 CASSLMGTGGYEQYF TGTGCCAGCAGCTTAATGGGGACAGGGGGCTACGAGCAGTACTTC
. . TRBJ2-3 TRBV5-4 CASSLNTDTQYF TGTGCCAGCAGCCTTAACACAGATACGCAGTATTTT
. . TRBJ2-7 TRBV3-1/TRBV3-2 CASSQGIRTVSGEQYF TGTGCCAGCAGCCAAGGAATCCGGACAGTCTCCGGCGAGCAGTACTTC
. . TRBJ1-4 TRBV6-5 CASSYSQAEKLFF TGTGCCAGCAGTTACTCGCAGGCTGAAAAACTGTTTTTT
. . TRBJ2-7 TRBV7-3 CASSLDGSYEQYF TGTGCCAGCAGCTTAGACGGCTCCTACGAGCAGTACTTC
. . TRBJ1-4 TRBV5-1 CASSLGGVSANEKLFF TGCGCCAGCAGCTTGGGCGGGGTCTCGGCTAATGAAAAACTGTTTTTT
. . TRBJ2-7 TRBV9 CASSVATGANYEQYF TGTGCCAGCAGCGTAGCGACAGGAGCAAACTACGAGCAGTACTTC
. . TRBJ1-1 TRBV13 CASSLGHSQPNTEAFF TGTGCCAGCAGCTTAGGCCACAGCCAACCGAACACTGAAGCTTTCTTT
TRBD1 . TRBJ1-2 TRBV3-1/TRBV3-2 CASSPTGGHGYTF TGTGCCAGCAGTCCCACAGGGGGGCATGGCTACACCTTC
TRBD2 . TRBJ2-7 TRBV6-1 CASSEARPWEGIGIYEQYF TGTGCCAGCAGTGAAGCGCGGCCTTGGGAGGGAATAGGCATCTACGAGCAGTACTTC
TRBD2 . TRBJ2-3 TRBV7-9 CASSLTSGGTDTQYF TGTGCCAGCAGCTTGACTAGCGGGGGCACAGATACGCAGTATTTT
TRBD1 . TRBJ1-1 TRBV12-3/TRBV12-4 CASKSTGRAFF TGTGCCAGCAAATCGACAGGGAGGGCTTTCTTT
TRBD1 . TRBJ2-7 TRBV14 CASSQGSGQGGFYEQYF TGTGCCAGCAGCCAAGGATCGGGACAGGGAGGTTTCTACGAGCAGTACTTC
. . TRBJ1-6 TRBV25-1 CASSLHGASYNSPLHF TGTGCCAGCAGCCTACACGGTGCGTCCTATAATTCACCCCTCCACTTT
. . TRBJ1-4 TRBV6-5 CASSYSGGGKLFF TGTGCCAGCAGTTACTCGGGCGGGGGAAAACTGTTTTTT
. . TRBJ1-3 TRBV12-3/TRBV12-4 CASSGDWGTIYF TGTGCCAGCAGTGGGGACTGGGGCACCATATATTTT
. . TRBJ1-1 TRBV7-9 CASTNKVTEAFF TGTGCCAGCACCAATAAGGTCACTGAAGCTTTCTTT
. . TRBJ1-1 TRBV7-2 CASSIAPNYNTEAFF TGTGCCAGCAGCATCGCCCCTAATTATAACACTGAAGCTTTCTTT
. . TRBJ2-2 TRBV6-2/TRBV6-3 CASSYPRGRGTGELFF TGTGCCAGCAGTTACCCCCGGGGGCGCGGTACCGGGGAGCTGTTTTTT
. few TRBJ1-2 TRBV7-2 CASSSGVINYGYTF TGTGCCAGCAGCTCAGGGGTTATTAACTATGGCTACACCTTC
TRBD1 . TRBJ1-1 TRBV11-3 CASSSGQANTEAFF TGTGCCAGCAGCTCGGGACAGGCGAACACTGAAGCTTTCTTT
. . TRBJ1-5 TRBV6-9 CASSYLSPRGGQPQHF TGTGCCAGCAGTTATTTATCCCCCCGAGGGGGTCAGCCCCAGCATTTT
TRBD1 . TRBJ2-3 TRBV2 CASSEMGQMPSTDTQYF TGTGCCAGCAGTGAAATGGGACAGATGCCTAGCACAGATACGCAGTATTTT
. . TRBJ2-3 TRBV2 CASSERGSTDTQYF TGTGCCAGCAGTGAAAGAGGCAGCACAGATACGCAGTATTTT
. . TRBJ1-2 TRBV23-1 CASSQRLGGGDGYTF TGCGCCAGCAGTCAAAGGCTCGGGGGGGGTGATGGCTACACCTTC
. . TRBJ2-1 TRBV5-8 CASTGRSYNEQFF TGTGCCAGCACAGGGCGCTCCTACAATGAGCAGTTCTTC
. . TRBJ1-1 TRBV6-2/TRBV6-3 CASSYVRQLRAFF TGTGCCAGCAGTTACGTTCGGCAGCTGAGAGCTTTCTTT